This T cell receptor (beta chain) was captured in a study of T cells after yellow fever vaccination. Across the whole study: Fractions with few cells were prepared using SMART-Seq v4 Ultra Low Input.

Only a few counts were recorded for this clonotype. TCRdb called the 5' RACE reads again in MiXCR, with one record for every CDR3 protein. The sample carries around 400,000 distinct CDR3 sequences, roughly 12% recorded once. The ends were cut back, 1 base at V and 4 bases at J, with 10 bases in the middle. The germline V gene encodes CDR1 SGHTA and CDR2 FQGTGA. CDR3 size: 14 residues. Sequenced material: PBMCs, taken on the day of the first yellow fever vaccination. This clonotype was sampled from a man between 18 and 35 years old who received the YFV17D yellow fever vaccine. The gene calls are TRBV7-3 and TRBJ1-1; no firm D call. CDR3 protein: CASSLRGYGTEAFF. The CDR3, as DNA: TGTGCCAGCAGCTTAAGGGGTTATGGCACTGAAGCTTTCTTT.